The following is a T cell receptor (beta chain) sequence with its context. Antigen unknown. The sample is drawn from a study of CD8 T cells in ankylosing spondylitis. The J segment lost 4 bases and the V segment lost 7 bases, leaving 9 bases of the junction unmatched. CDR1 is MNHEY, CDR2 SVGEGT, per germline. CDR3 length: 14 residues. TCRdb itself ran the 5' RACE reads through MiXCR, one entry per CDR3 protein. The sample lists roughly 180,000 distinct CDR3 sequences, roughly 13% occurring once. Points from the study as a whole: Both synovial fluid and blood in reactive arthritis had previously been reported to carry some motif variants. Ankylosing spondylitis blood appeared to be characterized by a TCR beta motif of about eight highly homologous variants.

The TCR was taken from a male donor with ankylosing spondylitis or in good health (not recorded which). The chain couples TRBV6-2 or TRBV6-3 to TRBJ2-7; 8 positions agree with TRBD2. Material for sequencing was blood, either unsorted or a sorted T cell fraction (not recorded which). The CDR3 sequence: CASTFGLASYEQYF. CDR3 bases: TGTGCCAGCACTTTCGGACTAGCCTCTTACGAGCAGTACTTC.